This entry concerns a single T cell receptor beta chain. This specimen comes from a study of blood T cell repertoires in COVID-19. Study in general: PBMCs, B-cell-depleted T cells, or T cells provided the cDNA or gDNA that made up the material.

Study processing details: Reference gene primers were amplified, and this amplification served to estimate nucleated cell counts. Generated by immunoSEQ multiplex PCR, the TCRdb table keeps only in-frame clones and is missing some. The DNA was the basis for D and trimming; V, J and clone size are from that table. The data contain 150,000 to 200,000 clones, 80% to 90% of them singletons. Trimming took off 8 bases at V and 0 bases at J, with 11 bases between the two ends. The germline CDR1 and CDR2 sequences are LNHDA and SQIVND (reference sequence). The CDR3 spans 14 residues. This sequence joins TRBV19 and TRBJ1-5; D gene unclear. The sequence came from a man aged 45-65 years with active or convalescent COVID-19. The source material was peripheral blood. The DNA of the CDR3 is TGTGCCAGTGACCTTGACTCTAGCAATCAGCCCCAGCATTTT. This encodes CASDLDSSNQPQHF.